This T cell receptor (beta chain) emerged from a study of shared clonotypes between healthy human individuals. For the study at large: A couple of women and a few men aged 18 to 49 made up the donors.

The study's findings and limits: Larger estimated richness was generally seen in naive subsets than in memory subsets. The generation probabilities recorded for non-shared clonotypes fell below those of clonotypes shared by all four donors.

V was pared by 0 bases and J by 5 bases, with 11 bases between. Germline lookup yields CDR1 SGDLS and CDR2 YYNGEE. The CDR3 contains 14 residues. Study donors comprised healthy, HIV-negative adults devoid of recent acute infection or vaccination. With regard to this clone: Its matching antigen is unknown.

Data came from immunoSEQ multiplex PCR; TCRdb stores just in-frame clones and leaves some out. In the table there are about 1 million clones, roughly 70% of which are singletons. The V and J genes are TRBV9 and TRBJ2-5, with a tentative D call TRBD1 (7 bases). Sequenced material: memory CD4+ T cells sorted from blood. Subset: CD45RA-negative fraction. This receptor was taken from a young man in good health. CDR3 sequence (DNA): TGTGCCAGCAGCGTAGACAGGGGAGGCGAGACCCAGTACTTC. Protein: CASSVDRGGETQYF.